The 32 T cell receptor beta chains presented below share a single source sample, sequenced in a study of control samples from healthy donors and cancer patients. Measured with immunoSEQ multiplex PCR; TCRdb has only the in-frame clones, and not every one. The profile shows tens of thousands of clones, about nine tenths of them singletons. Source material: PBMCs. These TCRs come from a woman aged 45 to 65 with colorectal cancer.

This CDR3 reads CASSFISSSGGAKAPFF. The CDR3 DNA reads as TGCGCCAGCAGCTTCATCTCTTCTAGCGGGGGGGCAAAGGCCCCCTTCTTC. The chain has TRBV5-1 and TRBJ2-1; TRBD2 matches 12 bases. This CDR3 region has 17 residues. CDR1 and CDR2 (germline): SGHRS, YFSETQ. Trimming at V came to 2 bases and at J to 16 bases, leaving 19 bases not matched to a gene.

The chain couples TRBV12-3 or TRBV12-4 to TRBJ1-1, with D maybe TRBD1 (5 bases). Trimming cost V 6 bases and J 3 bases, with 11 bases left between them. This CDR3 contains 13 residues. The CDR3 DNA reads TGTGCCAGCAGCCCCTGGGGGGACACTGAAGCTTTCTTT. The encoded protein is CASSPWGDTEAFF.

The chain is built from TRBV2 and TRBJ2-5; maybe TRBD1 (6 bases). V lost 7 bases to trimming and J lost 1 base, with 10 bases between them. Germline assignment: CDR1 SNHLY and CDR2 FYNNEI. The CDR3 length is 13 residues. The DNA of the CDR3 is TGTGCCAGCAAGGGGGAACTCCAAGAGACCCAGTACTTC. Its protein product is CASKGELQETQYF.

This clone was counted a single time. The V call is TRBV7-2, the J call TRBJ1-5; the D is unclear. The CDR3 is 14 amino acids. In germline, CDR1 is SGHTA, CDR2 FQGNSA. With 4 bases removed from V and 6 bases from J, the gap between germline ends came to 13 bases. The CDR3 is CASSSAHGLQPQHF. For the CDR3, the DNA is TGTGCCAGCAGCTCCGCCCATGGGCTTCAGCCCCAGCATTTT.

The chain employs TRBV6-5 and TRBJ2-1; 11 bases agree with TRBD2. Germline V gene data show CDR1 as MNHEY and CDR2 as SVGAGI. The CDR3 is 14 amino acids. J gave up 7 bases and V 7 bases, and 6 bases lay outside the gene matches. This CDR3 is CASNSGGAINEQFF. The CDR3 coding sequence is TGTGCCAGCAATAGCGGGGGGGCTATAAATGAGCAGTTCTTC.

The chain carries TRBV7-2 and TRBJ2-2; D is unclear. Trimming took off 2 bases at V and 9 bases at J, with 10 bases between the two ends. Germline V lookup: CDR1 SGHTA, CDR2 FQGNSA. The length of the CDR3 is 13 residues. CDR3 in DNA: TGTGCCAGCAGCTTAAGACCAACTTGGGAGCTGTTTTTT. Protein product: CASSLRPTWELFF.

The rearrangement uses TRBV4-3 and TRBJ1-2; possible D gene TRBD1, 5 bases. V gave up 4 bases and J gave up 8 bases, with 14 bases separating them. In germline, CDR1 is LGHNA, CDR2 YSLEER. The CDR3 consists of 13 residues. The CDR3 loop reads CASSPLRGDGYTF. DNA for the CDR3: TGCGCCAGCAGCCCACTACGGGGGGACGGCTACACCTTC.

J is TRBJ1-2 and V is TRBV30; D unclear. The CDR3 extends over 13 amino acids. The V gene's germline CDR1 is GTSNPN and CDR2 SVGIG (reference sequence). Trimming shortened V by 3 bases and J by 4 bases, and 12 bases separated the two germline ends. The CDR3 reads CAWSALGGYGYTF. The CDR3 DNA sequence: TGTGCCTGGAGCGCTCTGGGAGGCTATGGCTACACCTTC.

Comments on this clone: The sample contains more than one DNA sequence encoding this CDR3. The V and J genes are TRBV6-2 or TRBV6-3 and TRBJ1-6, with D possibly being TRBD1 (6 bases). V dropped 0 bases and J dropped 7 bases, with 13 bases sitting between them. Per germline, CDR1 MNHEY and CDR2 SVGEGT. This CDR3 is 16 amino acids long. The CDR3 nucleotides read TGTGCCAGCAGTTACTCTTCAAGGACAGTAAATTCACCCCTCCACTTT. Translating it yields CASSYSSRTVNSPLHF.

J is TRBJ1-5 and V is TRBV18, with 8 bases identical to TRBD1. The V and J ends lost 6 bases and 5 bases, in that order; junction bases with no gene match: 3. Germline CDR1 KGHSH, CDR2 LQKENI. There are 13 residues in the CDR3. The CDR3 DNA reads TGTGCCAGCTCGGACAGGGTCGATCAGCCCCAGCATTTT. It is translated as CASSDRVDQPQHF.

V is TRBV5-6 and J is TRBJ1-2, with 10 bases identical to TRBD1. The V gene's germline CDR1 is SGHDT and CDR2 YYEEEE. The CDR3 is 14 residues long. The trim removed 3 bases at V and 4 bases at J, leaving 3 bases unmatched. The CDR3 bases are TGTGCCAGCAGCTCGACAGGGGGCTTCTATGGCTACACCTTC. Encoded protein: CASSSTGGFYGYTF.

The chain has TRBV6-5 and TRBJ1-4; D gene unclear. The germline V gene has CDR1 MNHEY and CDR2 SVGAGI. This CDR3 contains 14 residues. V was pared by 2 bases and J by 8 bases, with 12 bases between. CDR3 residues: CASSYGGRGEKLFF. In DNA, the CDR3 is TGTGCCAGCAGTTACGGTGGGCGCGGGGAAAAACTGTTTTTT.

The V call is TRBV2, the J call TRBJ2-3; D unclear. V was cut by 6 bases and J by 2 bases, with 9 bases left in between. The CDR3 is 13 amino acids. Germline assignment: CDR1 SNHLY and CDR2 FYNNEI. CDR3: CASRGLDTDTQYF. CDR3 coding DNA: TGTGCCAGCAGGGGGTTGGACACAGATACGCAGTATTTT.

The chain uses TRBV6-6 and TRBJ1-2; TRBD1 might be the D (5 bases). This CDR3 region has 15 residues. V was trimmed by 5 bases and J by 0 bases, leaving 13 bases between them. Germline V lookup: CDR1 MNHNY, CDR2 SVGAGI (reference sequence). The CDR3 DNA sequence: TGTGCCAGCAGTCCGTCCAGGGAAACTAACTATGGCTACACCTTC. Protein sequence: CASSPSRETNYGYTF.

V gene TRBV27 combines with J gene TRBJ2-2, with 10 bases aligning to TRBD1. From germline, CDR1 is MNHEY and CDR2 SMNVEV (reference sequence). J lost 4 bases, V lost 6 bases, and 2 bases had no gene match. The CDR3 extends over 14 amino acids. The CDR3 sequence is CASRRTGGTGELFF. Written as DNA, the CDR3 is TGTGCCAGCAGGCGGACAGGGGGCACCGGGGAGCTGTTTTTT.

This chain uses TRBV7-2 with TRBJ2-3; D not resolved. V lost 1 base and J lost 9, with 8 bases in between. The CDR3 runs to 12 residues. The germline V gene encodes CDR1 SGHTA and CDR2 FQGNSA. CDR3 sequence reads: CASSLEDTTQYF. The CDR3 region has the DNA TGTGCCAGCAGCTTAGAAGATACCACGCAGTATTTT.

The V and J genes are TRBV6-4 and TRBJ2-3; 8 bases are shared with TRBD2. The length of the CDR3 is 15 residues. The junction had 8 bases not matched to a gene; V was cut back by 6 bases and J by 3 bases. Germline CDR1 is MRHNA and CDR2 is SNTAGT. The CDR3 bases are TGTGCCAGCAGCCCGACGGGGGGGCCTACAGATACGCAGTATTTT. This gives the protein CASSPTGGPTDTQYF.

The chain is built from TRBV5-4 and TRBJ2-3, with D possibly being TRBD2 (6 bases). The CDR3 has 16 amino acids. Germline V gene sequence: CDR1 SGHNT, CDR2 YYREEE (reference sequence). V dropped 4 bases and J dropped 2 bases, with 17 bases sitting between them. The CDR3 coding sequence is TGTGCCAGCAGCACCCCCGGGACTGCACACACAGATACGCAGTATTTT. Protein product: CASSTPGTAHTDTQYF.

The V gene is TRBV4-3, the J gene TRBJ1-6; D ambiguous. The V gene lost 0 bases and the J gene lost 8 bases, with 17 bases spanning the gap. The CDR3 runs 17 residues. Germline CDR1 reads LGHNA; CDR2 reads YSLEER. CDR3 nucleotides: TGCGCCAGCAGCCAAGAATCAGGAAGCCCCGAATATTCACCCCTCCACTTT. Translated: CASSQESGSPEYSPLHF.

The CDR3 spells CASSQGLAAYNEQFF. For the CDR3, the DNA is TGCGCCAGCAGCCAAGGACTAGCGGCATACAATGAGCAGTTCTTC. The rearrangement links TRBV4-1 to TRBJ2-1; TRBD2 matches 9 bases. V lost 1 base and J lost 4; bases outside the gene matches: 2. The CDR3 has 15 residues. Looked up from germline, CDR1 is MGHRA and CDR2 is YSYEKL.

CDR3 sequence: CASSLYSGGSGANVLTF. In DNA, the CDR3 is TGTGCCAGCAGCTTGTATTCAGGGGGCTCTGGGGCCAACGTCCTGACTTTC. The V call is TRBV5-6, the J call TRBJ2-6; 7 nucleotides match TRBD1. The CDR3 has 17 amino acids. V was pared by 1 base and J by 0 bases, with 4 bases of the junction left unmatched. From germline, CDR1 is SGHDT and CDR2 YYEEEE.

This clone was found once. The gene calls are TRBV21-1 and TRBJ1-6; the table calls TRBD1, which could not be checked here. TRBV21-1 is assigned pseudogene status. The CDR3 length is 16 residues. The CDR3 region has the DNA TGTGCCAGCAGCAAAGCGGAGGGGGCAGGTAATTCACCCCTCCACTTT. Translation: CASSKAEGAGNSPLHF.

The chain is built from TRBV10-2 and TRBJ2-1, with TRBD2 matching over 7 bases. The V gene end was trimmed by 3 bases and the J gene end by 4 bases; junction bases not matched to a gene: 9. CDR1 and CDR2 (germline): WSHSY, SAAADI. This CDR3 spans 16 amino acids. In DNA form, the CDR3 reads TGCGCCAGCAGTGACAGGACTAGGAAGGGATACAATGAGCAGTTCTTC. Its protein product is CASSDRTRKGYNEQFF.

The CDR3 is CASSLVAPRDTQYF. The CDR3 nucleotides are TGTGCCAGCAGCTTAGTGGCCCCCCGGGATACGCAGTATTTT. J is TRBJ2-3 and V is TRBV7-2; D is unclear. The germline V gene encodes CDR1 SGHTA and CDR2 FQGNSA. Trimming removed 1 base from V and 6 bases from J, with 11 bases in between. The CDR3 extends over 14 amino acids.

The rearrangement joins TRBV6-2 or TRBV6-3 to TRBJ2-7; 10 bases are a match to TRBD2. V shed 6 bases, J shed 3 bases, and the junction held 5 bases outside the gene matches. The CDR3 length is 14 residues. The germline CDR1 and CDR2 sequences are MNHEY and SVGEGT. CDR3 sequence reads: CASSPLAGNYEQYV. The CDR3 DNA follows: TGTGCCAGCAGCCCACTAGCGGGGAACTACGAGCAGTACGTC.

V is TRBV21-1 and J is TRBJ2-5; TRBD2 reflects the table's D call only, with no check against the DNA. TRBV21-1 is a pseudogene segment. The CDR3 contains 11 residues. Here the CDR3 DNA reads TGTGCCAGCAGCCGAGGGGAGACCCAGTACTTC. Protein product: CASSRGETQYF.

V usage is TRBV2 and J usage is TRBJ2-3, with D possibly being TRBD1 (5 bases). The CDR3 contains 13 residues. Germline assignment: CDR1 SNHLY and CDR2 FYNNEI. V was pared by 5 bases and J by 3 bases, with 9 bases between. The CDR3 protein is CASSLDRTDTQYF. The CDR3 DNA follows: TGTGCCAGCAGTCTCGACAGAACAGATACGCAGTATTTT. The variable domain in full, with the rest retrieved from reference TRBV2 and TRBJ2-3, is EPEVTQTPSHQVTQMGQEVILRCVPISNHLYFYWYRQILGQKVEFLVSFYNNEISEKSEIFDDQFSVERPDGSNFTLKIRSTKLEDSAMYFCASSLDRTDTQYFGPGTRLTVL.

This clone has a single count. The sample contains more than one DNA sequence encoding this CDR3. V usage is TRBV6-4 and J usage is TRBJ1-1; D not certain. Germline CDR1 reads MRHNA; CDR2 reads SNTAGT. V was cut by 3 bases and J by 5 bases, with 10 bases left in between. There are 13 residues in the CDR3. In DNA form, the CDR3 reads TGTGCCAGCAGTGATAGCCCGTTGACTGAAGCTTTCTTT. It is translated as CASSDSPLTEAFF.

The chain carries TRBV6-6 and TRBJ1-1, with TRBD1 matching 9 bases. The CDR3 covers 15 residues. V trimming: 6 bases; J trimming: 0 bases; junction bases outside the gene matches: 5. Looked up from germline, CDR1 is MNHNY and CDR2 is SVGAGI (reference sequence). The CDR3 region has the DNA TGTGCCAGCAGGGGGGGACAGGGAATGAACACTGAAGCTTTCTTT. Encoded protein: CASRGGQGMNTEAFF.

The DNA for the CDR3 is TGTGCCAGCAGGACAGACAAATTGGACGCTTTCTTT. Protein product: CASRTDKLDAFF. V gene TRBV2 combines with J gene TRBJ1-1; weak D call: TRBD1 (5 bases). The CDR3 consists of 12 residues. Germline loops: CDR1 SNHLY, CDR2 FYNNEI. Trimming removed 6 bases from V and 11 bases from J, with 16 bases in between.

The chain carries TRBV5-5 and TRBJ2-5; 9 bases align to TRBD1. CDR3 length: 15 residues. V shed 0 bases and J 5 bases; nucleotides not matched to a gene: 5. Germline-derived CDR1 and CDR2 are SGHKS and YYEKEE (reference sequence). CDR3 loop: CASSLGTGGTETQYF. The CDR3 DNA follows: TGTGCCAGCAGCTTGGGAACAGGGGGCACGGAGACCCAGTACTTC.

CDR3 loop: CAISGQGAQETQYF. The CDR3 DNA reads as TGTGCCATCAGTGGCCAGGGGGCCCAAGAGACCCAGTACTTC. The chain is built from TRBV10-3 and TRBJ2-5; 8 bases align to TRBD1. The germline V gene has CDR1 ENHRY and CDR2 SYGVKD. The CDR3 covers 14 residues. V lost 4 bases and J lost 1; bases outside the gene matches: 2.